The 5 T cell receptor beta chains reported below all come from one sample, sequenced in a study of blood T cell repertoires in COVID-19. Clones were read by immunoSEQ multiplex PCR, and TCRdb kept only the in-frame ones, dropping some. This table has 150,000 to 200,000 clones, roughly nine tenths appearing once. Sequenced material: peripheral blood. The receptor source for this set is a man between 60 and 75 years old with active or convalescent COVID-19.

V usage is TRBV29-1 and J usage is TRBJ2-1; 8 bases map to TRBD2. Per the germline V gene, CDR1 is SQVTM and CDR2 is ANQGSEA. This CDR3 has 13 residues. Germline trimming cut 4 bases from V and 6 bases from J; bases unmatched to any gene: 5. The CDR3 nucleotides are TGCAGCGTTGGAATCGGGGGGGGCAATGAGCAGTTCTTC. It translates to CSVGIGGGNEQFF.

The CDR3 sequence: CASSSTGGSTDTQYF. For the CDR3, the DNA is TGTGCCAGCAGTTCCACCGGGGGTAGCACAGATACGCAGTATTTT. The V gene is TRBV6-5, the J gene TRBJ2-3; maybe TRBD2 (6 bases). Trimming took 4 bases from V and 0 from J, leaving 11 bases between them. CDR1 and CDR2 (germline): MNHEY, SVGAGI. The CDR3 covers 15 residues.

The chain couples TRBV5-1 to TRBJ2-2; 7 nucleotides align to TRBD1. Germline V gene data show CDR1 as SGHRS and CDR2 as YFSETQ. The CDR3 covers 17 residues. The V segment lost 5 bases and the J segment 0 bases; nucleotides outside the gene matches: 10. The CDR3 nucleotides are TGCGCCAGCAGTTTCTCACCGGGACAGACGAACACCGGGGAGCTGTTTTTT. Protein: CASSFSPGQTNTGELFF.

This clone was found once. J is TRBJ1-2 and V is TRBV6-5; D is uncertain. Germline V lookup: CDR1 MNHEY, CDR2 SVGAGI. This CDR3 is built from 14 residues. The V end lost 6 bases, the J end lost 8 bases, and 19 bases lay between the germline ends. The CDR3 reads CASSLTATLGGYTF. The DNA of the CDR3 is TGTGCCAGCAGCCTAACGGCGACTCTCGGCGGCTACACCTTC.

The rearrangement links TRBV10-3 to TRBJ1-2, with D maybe TRBD1 (5 bases). The CDR3 consists of 13 residues. The ends were cut back, 10 bases at V and 0 bases at J, with 12 bases in the middle. Per germline, CDR1 ENHRY and CDR2 SYGVKD. The CDR3 here is CATRGLPNYGYTF. CDR3 nucleotide sequence: TGTGCCACCCGGGGGTTACCTAACTATGGCTACACCTTC.